A single sample is the source of the 29 T cell receptor beta chains below, sequenced in a study of regulatory T cells in long-lasting Graves disease. The authors built TCR beta libraries using iRepertoire HTBI primers and Arm-PCR of CDR3 regions. TCRdb called the multiplex PCR reads again in MiXCR, with one record for every CDR3 protein. The table includes 400,000 to 500,000 distinct CDR3 sequences, less than 20% detected once. Time point given: newly diagnosed GD, antithyroid drugs for less than 3 months. PBMC RNA served as the TCR library source. Another study also made use of these data, one on T cells in Graves' hyperthyroidism and ophthalmopathy.

Sequenced here: peripheral blood mononuclear cells (PBMCs), sampled at new diagnosis, from a patient treated with antithyroid drugs. These receptors all come from a woman between 18 and 30 years old with Graves disease.

This clonotype was recorded only once. This clone may be a read error of a much larger clone one base away. Since no conserved phenylalanine or tryptophan closes the CDR3, a read error is the likely cause. The chain combines TRBV5-6 with TRBJ2-5, with D uncertain. The ends were cut back, 1 base at V and 5 bases at J, with 6 bases in the middle. This CDR3 region has 12 residues. Germline V gene sequence: CDR1 SGHDT, CDR2 YYEEEE. Here the CDR3 DNA reads TGTGCCAGCAGCTTGCCGGTGGAGACCCAGTACTCC. Protein: CASSLPVETQYS.

J is TRBJ2-7 and V is TRBV10-2; TRBD2 matches at 9 bases. V dropped 8 bases and J dropped 2; count of bases not matched to a gene: 7. The CDR3 totals 14 residues. Per germline, CDR1 WSHSY and CDR2 SAAADI. The DNA for the CDR3 is TGCGCCAGCGGACGACTAGCGGTGACCTACGAGCAGTACTTC. It specifies CASGRLAVTYEQYF.

J is TRBJ2-7 and V is TRBV6-2 or TRBV6-3; weak D call: TRBD1 (5 bases). Trimming shortened V by 5 bases and J by 5 bases, and 19 bases separated the two germline ends. The length of the CDR3 is 15 residues. Germline lookup yields CDR1 MNHEY and CDR2 SVGEGT. DNA of the CDR3: TGTGCCAGCAGTGAAGTTGGCAGGGCTGGCAACGAGCAGTACTTC. It is translated as CASSEVGRAGNEQYF.

The chain links TRBV5-1 to TRBJ1-1; the D gene is possibly TRBD1 (6 bases). This CDR3 has 13 amino acids. Trimming stripped 3 bases from V and 11 bases from J, with 17 bases between. Germline assignment: CDR1 SGHRS and CDR2 YFSETQ. The CDR3 loop is CASSSDRRGYAFF. CDR3 sequence (DNA): TGCGCCAGCAGCTCAGACAGGAGGGGTTATGCTTTCTTT. The variable domain in full, completed from reference TRBV5-1 and TRBJ1-1, reads KAGVTQTPRYLIKTRGQQVTLSCSPISGHRSVSWYQQTPGQGLQFLFEYFSETQRNKGNFPGRFSGRQFSNSRSEMNVSTLELGDSALYLCASSSDRRGYAFFGQGTRLTVV.

As to this clonotype: Lacking the conserved final phenylalanine or tryptophan, this CDR3 likely reflects a read error. The chain carries TRBV7-6 and TRBJ1-1; D gene uncertain. Germline V CDR1 and CDR2: SGHVS, FNYEAQ. CDR3 length: 16 residues. Between the trimmed V and J ends, which lost 8 bases and 4 bases, there was a span of 23 bases. CDR3 sequence: CASGSSSQAGSTEAFL. The CDR3 coding sequence is TGTGCCAGCGGCTCCTCAAGCCAGGCTGGCTCCACTGAAGCTTTCTTG.

The chain is built from TRBV20-1 and TRBJ2-7, with 12 bases identical to TRBD2. This CDR3 contains 14 residues. V lost 6 bases and J lost 5; bases outside the gene matches: 8. The germline CDR1 and CDR2 sequences are DFQATT and SNEGSKA (reference sequence). The CDR3 loop is CSADRTSGVHEQYF. CDR3 nucleotide sequence: TGCAGTGCAGATAGGACTAGCGGGGTCCACGAGCAGTACTTC.

The chain recombines TRBV28 with TRBJ2-7; 11 nucleotides align to TRBD2. V gave up 0 bases and J gave up 4 bases; unmatched junction bases: 5. Germline-derived CDR1 and CDR2 are MDHEN and SYDVKM. The CDR3 has 16 amino acids. The CDR3 coding sequence is TGTGCCAGCAGTTTATGGGGTCTAGCGGGAGGTTACGAGCAGTACTTC. Residues: CASSLWGLAGGYEQYF. Full variable domain (rest looked up from reference TRBV28 and TRBJ2-7): DVKVTQSSRYLVKRTGEKVFLECVQDMDHENMFWYRQDPGLGLRLIYFSYDVKMKEKGDIPEGYSVSREKKERFSLILESASTNQTSMYLCASSLWGLAGGYEQYFGPGTRLTVT.

This chain links TRBV2 with TRBJ2-1; 10 bases align to TRBD1. V lost 8 bases, J lost 3 bases, and 4 bases stayed unmatched. Germline V gene data show CDR1 as SNHLY and CDR2 as FYNNEI. This CDR3 region has 14 residues. CDR3 region: CASGGQGNYNEQFF. The CDR3 nucleotides read TGTGCCAGCGGGGGACAGGGGAACTACAATGAGCAGTTCTTC.

This clonotype was recorded many times. The rearrangement uses TRBV28 and TRBJ1-2; 7 nucleotides agree with TRBD1. Germline values: CDR1 MDHEN, CDR2 SYDVKM. The J segment lost 3 bases and the V segment lost 7 bases, leaving 11 bases of the junction unmatched. This CDR3 is built from 15 residues. CDR3 DNA: TGTGCCAGCACCTCGGACAGGCGGGGCTACTATGGCTACACCTTC. It translates to CASTSDRRGYYGYTF.

The V and J genes are TRBV4-1 and TRBJ1-4, with 7 bases identical to TRBD1. The junction had 6 bases not matched to a gene; V was cut back by 1 base and J by 1 base. Germline loops: CDR1 MGHRA, CDR2 YSYEKL. The length of the CDR3 is 17 residues. The CDR3 DNA follows: TGCGCCAGCAGCCAAGGAGGGGGACAGAGAACTAATGAAAAACTGTTTTTT. Translation gives CASSQGGGQRTNEKLFF.

J is TRBJ2-7 and V is TRBV20-1; D is perhaps TRBD2 (5 bases). V lost 1 base to trimming and J lost 0 bases, with 16 bases between them. CDR3 length: 16 amino acids. Germline V gives CDR1 DFQATT, CDR2 SNEGSKA (reference sequence). The CDR3 DNA is TGCAGTGCTAGAGTATTACTAGTGACGACCTCCTACGAGCAGTACTTC. This sequence encodes CSARVLLVTTSYEQYF.

This clonotype was found many times. The rearrangement links TRBV20-1 to TRBJ1-2; 9 bases are shared with TRBD1. V trimming: 6 bases; J trimming: 8 bases; junction bases outside the gene matches: 7. Germline-derived CDR1 and CDR2 are DFQATT and SNEGSKA (reference sequence). The CDR3 is made up of 12 amino acids. CDR3 sequence reads: CSARGQGGGYTF. CDR3 nucleotides: TGCAGTGCCCGGGGACAGGGTGGCGGCTACACCTTC.

This clonotype occurred many times. The genes are TRBV29-1 and TRBJ2-5; tentatively, D is TRBD1 (5 bases). The CDR3 spans 14 residues. V dropped 3 bases and J dropped 1 base, with 12 bases sitting between them. Germline V gives CDR1 SQVTM, CDR2 ANQGSEA. The CDR3 DNA follows: TGCAGCGTTGAGGGCCCAGGGCGCCAAGAGACCCAGTACTTC. Protein product: CSVEGPGRQETQYF.

The table lists this clonotype with many counts. The rearrangement joins TRBV10-2 to TRBJ1-1; TRBD1 agrees at 7 bases. The germline V gene encodes CDR1 WSHSY and CDR2 SAAADI. There are 16 residues in the CDR3. Trimming at V came to 0 bases and at J to 3 bases, leaving 7 bases not matched to a gene. The CDR3 DNA sequence: TGCGCCAGCAGTGAGTCGACAGGGCTAGGGTACACTGAAGCTTTCTTT. Translating gives CASSESTGLGYTEAFF.

This clonotype was seen only a few times. The chain joins TRBV13 to TRBJ2-6; TRBD1 matches 7 bases. Germline V gene sequence: CDR1 PRHDT, CDR2 FYEKMQ (reference sequence). The length of the CDR3 is 20 residues. V lost 3 bases to trimming and J lost 0 bases; unmatched junction nucleotides: 14. CDR3 DNA sequence: TGTGCCAGCAGCTTTTTACTGCCGGGACAGTCTAGCTCTGGGGCCAACGTCCTGACTTTC. As protein: CASSFLLPGQSSSGANVLTF.

This clonotype was observed many times. The CDR3 spells CASSTGQGVTEAFF. The CDR3 bases are TGTGCCAGCAGCACGGGACAGGGGGTTACTGAAGCTTTCTTT. This rearrangement joins TRBV2 to TRBJ1-1; 11 bases map to TRBD1. This CDR3 region has 14 residues. Germline CDR1 and CDR2: SNHLY and FYNNEI. The V and J ends lost 6 bases and 5 bases, in that order; junction bases with no gene match: 5.

In its sample, this clonotype was seen many times. The chain joins TRBV18 to TRBJ2-2; D is unclear. V was clipped by 2 bases and J by 3 bases, with 10 bases between them. The CDR3 extends over 15 amino acids. Germline CDR1 is KGHSH and CDR2 is LQKENI. Here the CDR3 reads CASSPSQLDTGELFF. As DNA, the CDR3 is TGTGCCAGCTCACCATCCCAGCTAGACACCGGGGAGCTGTTTTTT.

A few counts support this clonotype. The V gene is TRBV6-2 or TRBV6-3, the J gene TRBJ2-3; the D is unclear. The germline V and J ends were trimmed by 7 bases and 0 bases, with 11 bases remaining between them. The CDR3 is 14 amino acids. Germline CDR1 is MNHEY and CDR2 is SVGEGT. The CDR3 DNA sequence: TGTGCCAGCATGGTTAGGGCTAGCACAGATACGCAGTATTTT. Translating it yields CASMVRASTDTQYF.

This clonotype has ten or more counts. The J gene is TRBJ2-1, the V gene TRBV6-1, with D unclear. The CDR3 runs to 12 residues. V lost 4 bases, J lost 9 bases, and 10 bases lay in between. Looked up from germline, CDR1 is MNHNS and CDR2 is SASEGT. CDR3 sequence: CASSVGFFEQFF. The CDR3 DNA sequence: TGTGCCAGCAGTGTTGGGTTTTTTGAGCAGTTCTTC.

This clonotype was seen many times. The V gene is TRBV5-1, the J gene TRBJ2-7; D is undetermined. V shed 0 bases and J shed 5 bases, with 21 bases lying between them. Germline CDR1 is SGHRS and CDR2 is YFSETQ. This CDR3 region has 17 residues. Written as DNA, the CDR3 is TGCGCCAGCAGCTTGGAGCCCCTGGGCTTCTATGATCACGAGCAGTACTTC. Its translation: CASSLEPLGFYDHEQYF.

Many counts were recorded for this clonotype. The V and J genes are TRBV14 and TRBJ2-7; 7 positions match TRBD1. This CDR3 comprises 13 residues. Germline trimming cut 5 bases from V and 6 bases from J; bases unmatched to any gene: 7. Germline CDR1 is SGHDN and CDR2 is FVKESK. CDR3 sequence reads: CASSTYRGSEQYF. The CDR3, as DNA: TGTGCCAGCAGCACTTACAGGGGAAGCGAGCAGTACTTC.

This clonotype was counted many times. The chain has TRBV12-3 or TRBV12-4 and TRBJ2-7; D not certain. The V and J ends lost 6 bases and 5 bases respectively, with 8 bases between them. The CDR3 runs 11 residues. CDR3 protein: CASSFTHEQYF. The CDR3 nucleotides are TGTGCCAGCAGCTTTACCCACGAGCAGTACTTC.

This sequence joins TRBV6-2 or TRBV6-3 and TRBJ2-7; 9 nucleotides agree with TRBD2. The CDR3 consists of 14 residues. The ends lost 7 bases at V and 0 bases at J; junction bases unmatched: 4. Germline CDR1 is MNHEY and CDR2 is SVGEGT. The CDR3: CASTLAGSSYEQYF. CDR3 coding DNA: TGTGCCAGCACCCTAGCGGGATCCTCCTACGAGCAGTACTTC.

There are many counts of this clonotype. The genes are TRBV6-2 or TRBV6-3 and TRBJ2-7; 8 bases agree with TRBD2. The trim removed 1 base at V and 3 bases at J, leaving 8 bases unmatched. This CDR3 region has 16 residues. Germline values: CDR1 MNHEY, CDR2 SVGEGT. The CDR3 loop reads CASSYWRGRYDYEQYF. The CDR3 coding sequence is TGTGCCAGCAGTTACTGGCGCGGGAGGTACGACTACGAGCAGTACTTC.

This clonotype was counted at least ten times. The rearrangement uses TRBV11-2 and TRBJ2-1, with D possibly matching TRBD1 (5 bases). The CDR3 is 17 amino acids. The ends were cut back, 7 bases at V and 9 bases at J, with 28 bases in the middle. Germline V lookup: CDR1 SGHAT, CDR2 FQNNGV. This CDR3 reads CASNLRGSPGRVGEQFF. Here the CDR3 DNA reads TGTGCCAGCAACCTAAGGGGCTCCCCTGGCCGCGTCGGTGAGCAGTTCTTC.

In its sample, this clonotype was seen many times. The CDR3: CASSSGPRNTEAFF. Here the CDR3 DNA reads TGTGCCAGCAGTTCGGGACCCAGGAACACTGAAGCTTTCTTT. J is TRBJ1-1 and V is TRBV28; D is possibly TRBD1 (5 bases). This CDR3 spans 14 amino acids. CDR1 and CDR2 from the germline V gene are MDHEN and SYDVKM. V shed 4 bases and J shed 1 base, with 10 bases lying between them.

This clonotype was detected many times. The chain couples TRBV2 to TRBJ1-5; D not certain. The V gene's germline CDR1 is SNHLY and CDR2 FYNNEI. CDR3 length: 13 amino acids. Trimming took 6 bases from V and 4 from J, leaving 10 bases between them. The CDR3 loop is CASRADLNQPQHF. CDR3 sequence (DNA): TGTGCCAGCAGGGCGGACCTAAATCAGCCCCAGCATTTT.

This chain uses TRBV7-8 with TRBJ2-3; 7 bases agree with TRBD2. Per germline, CDR1 SGHVS and CDR2 FQNEAQ. CDR3 size: 14 residues. V lost 3 bases, J lost 4 bases, and 4 bases stayed unmatched. The CDR3 sequence is CASSFGEGADTQYF. CDR3 nucleotides: TGTGCCAGCAGCTTTGGGGAGGGTGCAGATACGCAGTATTTT.

The rearrangement joins TRBV12-3 or TRBV12-4 to TRBJ1-6; D is possibly TRBD1 (5 bases). The V gene lost 8 bases and the J gene lost 8 bases, with 10 bases spanning the gap. This CDR3 spans 12 amino acids. CDR3 sequence: CASAGTYSPLHF. In DNA form, the CDR3 reads TGTGCCAGCGCAGGGACTTATTCACCCCTCCACTTT.